The present T cell receptor beta chain was sequenced within a study of immune cell composition in non-small cell lung cancer. Study-wide results and caveats: Squamous lung tumours showed higher top 10 clone scores and clonality than adenocarcinomas. Overall clonality, unlike maximal tumour-associated clone frequency, did not predict TIL reactivity.

This clone has just one count. Its antigen is as yet unknown. Trimming left V 3 bases short and J 0 bases short, with 12 bases between. Germline V CDR1 and CDR2: ENHRY, SYGVKD. The length of the CDR3 is 16 residues. Repertoires were generated with immunoSEQ multiplex PCR, while TCRdb's copy carries only in-frame clones and drops some. This table holds under 4,000 clones, 82% found once. Sample: lung tumor tissue. This TCR was recovered from a human donor with non-small cell lung cancer. The chain has TRBV10-3 and TRBJ2-1; D is unclear. The CDR3 bases are TGTGCCATCAGTGATAATAACCCTAGCTCCTACAATGAGCAGTTCTTC. Translation: CAISDNNPSSYNEQFF.